This TCR beta chain was sequenced in a study of blood T cell repertoires in COVID-19. The CDR3 loop spans 12 amino acids. Germline V lookup: CDR1 SGHTA, CDR2 FQGNSA. Trimming removed 4 bases at V and 10 bases at J, with 12 bases between. Adults between roughly 18 and 89 years of age took part from about two dozen US areas. Participant-given clinical history determined each cohort assignment. Two negative PCRs, clearance, or symptom resolution characterized the recovered Cohort 3 donors. Sequenced by immunoSEQ multiplex PCR; TCRdb stores in-frame clones only, minus some. The table includes hundreds of thousands of clones, 65% to 90% detected once.

Sequenced material: PBMCs or T cells enriched from blood (not recorded which). The sequence was obtained from a man in his thirties or forties who had recovered from COVID-19. This chain joins TRBV7-2 and TRBJ2-3, with a tentative D call TRBD1 (6 bases). The CDR3 coding sequence is TGTGCCAGCAGCTCCGGGACAAAAGCGCAGTATTTT. This encodes CASSSGTKAQYF.